The 22 T cell receptor beta chains below come from one sample, sequenced in a study of control samples from healthy donors and cancer patients. The table came from immunoSEQ multiplex PCR; TCRdb's copy has only in-frame clones and leaves some out. Of almost 85,000 clones in the sample, around 94% are singletons; the top ten hold less than 6%. Sequenced input: blood. The receptors were sampled from a woman between 18 and 29 years old in good health.

V gene TRBV2 combines with J gene TRBJ1-6; possible D gene TRBD1, 6 bases. The CDR3 spans 14 residues. The V gene's germline CDR1 is SNHLY and CDR2 FYNNEI. With 3 bases removed from V and 8 bases from J, the gap between germline ends came to 11 bases. CDR3 nucleotide sequence: TGTGCCAGCAGTGATACAGGGCGCGATTCACCCCTCCACTTT. Translation: CASSDTGRDSPLHF. Full variable domain (outside the CDR3, taken from reference TRBV2 and TRBJ1-6): EPEVTQTPSHQVTQMGQEVILRCVPISNHLYFYWYRQILGQKVEFLVSFYNNEISEKSEIFDDQFSVERPDGSNFTLKIRSTKLEDSAMYFCASSDTGRDSPLHFGNGTRLTVT.

In this sample, this clone turned up once. The CDR3 bases are TGTGCCAGCAGCTTACAGGTATTTCTCGGGTCGAACACTGAAGCTTTCTTT. Its protein is CASSLQVFLGSNTEAFF. The chain employs TRBV11-3 and TRBJ1-1; no reliable D call. Looked up from germline, CDR1 is SGHNT and CDR2 is YENEEA. The CDR3 is 17 amino acids. V shed 2 bases and J shed 1 base, with 17 bases lying between them.

This chain links TRBV9 with TRBJ1-6, with D unclear. This CDR3 contains 13 residues. Germline CDR1 is SGDLS and CDR2 is YYNGEE. Trimming stripped 0 bases from V and 9 bases from J, with 7 bases between. Here the CDR3 DNA reads TGTGCCAGCAGCGTAGTAACTCGTTCACCCCTCCACTTT. It translates to CASSVVTRSPLHF.

This clone came up once. This rearrangement joins TRBV3-1 (or the pseudogene TRBV3-2) to TRBJ2-3; 9 positions match TRBD2. V lost 2 bases to trimming and J lost 6 bases; unmatched junction nucleotides: 6. The CDR3 loop spans 15 amino acids. CDR1 and CDR2 (germline): LGHDT, YNNKEL (reference sequence). CDR3 coding DNA: TGTGCCAGCAGCCAAATTAGCGGGGGTAGGGATACGCAGTATTTT. As protein: CASSQISGGRDTQYF.

V and J are TRBV6-2 or TRBV6-3 and TRBJ2-2; 9 nucleotides match TRBD2. The CDR3 has 17 residues. The trim removed 2 bases at V and 4 bases at J, leaving 8 bases unmatched. The germline V gene has CDR1 MNHEY and CDR2 SVGEGT. Written as DNA, the CDR3 is TGTGCCAGCAGTTACGAAGCGGGGGGATTCGGCACCGGGGAGCTGTTTTTT. Translated: CASSYEAGGFGTGELFF.

The chain employs TRBV19 and TRBJ2-3; possible D gene TRBD1, 5 bases. There are 16 residues in the CDR3. Germline CDR1 and CDR2: LNHDA and SQIVND (reference sequence). V was cut by 5 bases and J by 2 bases, with 17 bases left in between. CDR3 sequence reads: CASSSPPTVYTDTQYF. DNA of the CDR3: TGTGCCAGTAGTTCGCCACCGACAGTCTACACAGATACGCAGTATTTT.

This chain connects TRBV25-1 to TRBJ2-2; D might be TRBD1 (5 bases). CDR3 size: 14 residues. V lost 6 bases, J lost 4 bases, and 12 bases lay in between. Per the germline V gene, CDR1 is MGHDK and CDR2 is SYGVNS. The CDR3 region has the DNA TGTGCCAGCAGCCCCGACAGACTCACCGGGGAGCTGTTTTTT. Its protein product is CASSPDRLTGELFF.

V usage is TRBV4-2 and J usage is TRBJ2-7; perhaps TRBD1 as D (5 bases). V lost 1 base and J 7 bases, leaving 11 bases between the germline ends. Germline CDR1 LGHNA, CDR2 YNFKEQ. The CDR3 spans 13 residues. The CDR3 bases are TGTGCCAGCAGCCAAGTTGGGGCGCGAGAGCAGTACTTC. Its protein product is CASSQVGAREQYF.

This chain joins TRBV5-4 and TRBJ2-7; 8 bases agree with TRBD1. The CDR3 runs to 15 residues. Per germline, CDR1 SGHNT and CDR2 YYREEE (reference sequence). Germline trimming cut 8 bases from V and 3 bases from J; bases unmatched to any gene: 13. The CDR3 spells CASRSRGQDFYEQYF. The CDR3 region has the DNA TGTGCCAGTCGGAGTAGGGGACAGGACTTCTACGAGCAGTACTTC.

The chain is built from TRBV25-1 and TRBJ2-3, with D unclear. This CDR3 has 13 amino acids. V was shortened by 5 bases and J by 3 bases, with 9 bases between the two germline ends. The V gene's germline CDR1 is MGHDK and CDR2 SYGVNS. The CDR3, as DNA: TGTGCCAGCAGTAACAGACAAACAGATACGCAGTATTTT. It specifies CASSNRQTDTQYF.

The rearrangement joins TRBV9 to TRBJ2-7; no reliable D call. CDR1 and CDR2 (germline): SGDLS, YYNGEE. The V end lost 2 bases, the J end lost 5 bases, and 11 bases lay between the germline ends. CDR3 size: 13 residues. The CDR3 nucleotides are TGTGCCAGCAGCGTTCTATCTGTTGACGAGCAGTACTTC. Its protein product is CASSVLSVDEQYF.

In DNA form, the CDR3 reads TGTGCCAGCAGTGGCACTTTCGATCAGCCCCAGCATTTT. Translation: CASSGTFDQPQHF. This chain connects TRBV2 to TRBJ1-5, with D unclear. This CDR3 contains 13 residues. Germline V gene data show CDR1 as SNHLY and CDR2 as FYNNEI. Trimming shortened V by 4 bases and J by 5 bases, and 9 bases separated the two germline ends.

This clone has just a few counts. The gene calls are TRBV5-1 and TRBJ1-5; the match to TRBD1 covers 9 bases. V lost 4 bases and J lost 3; bases outside the gene matches: 5. Germline CDR1 is SGHRS and CDR2 is YFSETQ. The CDR3 is 15 residues long. Here the CDR3 reads CASSIRTGANQPQHF. The CDR3 nucleotides are TGCGCCAGCAGCATACGGACAGGGGCCAATCAGCCCCAGCATTTT.

The chain is built from TRBV5-1 and TRBJ1-2; D uncertain. The CDR3 totals 13 residues. The V end was cut by 5 bases, the J end by 7 bases, with 15 bases between. Germline CDR1 and CDR2: SGHRS and YFSETQ. The DNA of the CDR3 is TGCGCCAGCAGAGCAGATTCGCAGAGTGGCTACACCTTC. This sequence encodes CASRADSQSGYTF.

The chain links TRBV18 to TRBJ1-5; D uncertain. Trimming shortened V by 3 bases and J by 2 bases, and 14 bases separated the two germline ends. The CDR3 runs 16 residues. Germline V gene data show CDR1 as KGHSH and CDR2 as LQKENI. The CDR3 coding sequence is TGTGCCAGCTCACCCCCCGAGAGATCGCGCAATCAGCCCCAGCATTTT. Translated, it gives CASSPPERSRNQPQHF.

This clone was detected once. This chain joins TRBV28 and TRBJ2-7; TRBD2 aligns across 9 bases. In germline, CDR1 is MDHEN, CDR2 SYDVKM. Trimming cost V 5 bases and J 5 bases; bases outside gene matches: 7. The CDR3 totals 14 residues. CDR3 region: CASSTGLASHEQYF. DNA for the CDR3: TGTGCCAGCAGTACGGGACTAGCTAGCCACGAGCAGTACTTC.

A word on this clone: A junction end diverges from the germline sequence, so it may reflect a read error. The chain is built from TRBV19 and TRBJ1-1; D not resolved. The CDR3 is made up of 12 amino acids. Germline loops: CDR1 LNHDA, CDR2 SQIVND (reference sequence). The CDR3 sequence is CASSIGNAEAFF. The DNA of the CDR3 is TGTGCCAGTAGTATAGGGAACGCTGAAGCTTTCTTT.

This chain links TRBV6-4 with TRBJ2-3, with TRBD2 matching 7 bases. From germline, CDR1 is MRHNA and CDR2 SNTAGT. The CDR3 spans 15 residues. Germline trimming cut 2 bases from V and 0 bases from J; bases unmatched to any gene: 2. The CDR3 DNA is TGTGCCAGCAGTGACGGGAGGGCTAGCACAGATACGCAGTATTTT. It is translated as CASSDGRASTDTQYF.

This chain links TRBV28 with TRBJ1-1; D unclear. The CDR3 spans 11 residues. Germline CDR1 MDHEN, CDR2 SYDVKM. The V end lost 10 bases, the J end lost 0 bases, and 6 bases lay between the germline ends. CDR3 DNA sequence: TGTGCCACACGCATGAACACTGAAGCTTTCTTT. It codes for CATRMNTEAFF.

The rearrangement uses TRBV18 and TRBJ1-4; 8 bases map to TRBD1. This CDR3 is built from 15 residues. CDR1 KGHSH and CDR2 LQKENI come from the germline V gene. Trimming at V came to 6 bases and at J to 7 bases, leaving 10 bases not matched to a gene. In DNA form, the CDR3 reads TGTGCCAGCTCTCTGGACAGGGCAATGGGTGAAAAACTGTTTTTT. This codes for CASSLDRAMGEKLFF. The full variable domain, rest sourced from reference TRBV18 and TRBJ1-4, is NAGVMQNPRHLVRRRGQEARLRCSPMKGHSHVYWYRQLPEEGLKFMVYLQKENIIDESGMPKERFSAEFPKEGPSILRIQQVVRGDSAAYFCASSLDRAMGEKLFFGSGTQLSVL.

CDR3 in amino acids: CASSEGVRTNYGYTF. In DNA, the CDR3 is TGTGCCAGCAGTGAAGGAGTCAGAACTAACTATGGCTACACCTTC. This chain joins TRBV2 and TRBJ1-2; D remains unclear. V lost 1 base and J 0 bases, leaving 9 bases between the germline ends. The germline gives CDR1 SNHLY, CDR2 FYNNEI. This CDR3 spans 15 amino acids.

The chain carries TRBV12-3 or TRBV12-4 and TRBJ1-1, with D unclear. The V and J ends lost 8 bases and 5 bases respectively, with 15 bases between them. The CDR3 has 13 amino acids. The CDR3: CASALWAGTEAFF. In nucleotides, the CDR3 is TGTGCCAGCGCACTTTGGGCTGGGACTGAAGCTTTCTTT.